This record concerns one TCR beta chain sequence. Its antigen is not identified. After 5'RACE with constant-segment primers, TCR alpha and TCR beta cDNA libraries carrying sample barcodes and UMIs were obtained. TCRdb re-analysed the 5' RACE reads in MiXCR, keeping a single row per CDR3 protein. The sample holds hundreds of thousands of distinct CDR3 sequences, roughly 22% seen once. The sample originates from a study of T-cell memory formation after mild COVID-19. General observations from the study: Most CD4+ clones that shrank were in CM and EM, while CD8+ ones turned up in EMRA. Memory cells collected pre-infection included some clones that later responded, suggesting cross-reactive memory joined. Still unconfirmed is whether the second-wave clones peaking on day 37 recognized SARS-CoV-2.

The CDR3 runs to 22 residues. Germline V CDR1 and CDR2: KGHDR, SFDVKD. Germline trimming cut 4 bases from V and 0 bases from J; bases unmatched to any gene: 16. The receptor comes from an adult woman who had mild COVID-19 (a few samples of this study predate the infection). Cell type and time point are not known. The sequenced material came from PBMCs or a T cell subset sorted from them (not recorded which). V and J are TRBV24-1 and TRBJ2-1; 14 positions agree with TRBD2. The CDR3 DNA is TGTGCCACCAGTGAAGGAGCTACTCCGGGACTAGCGGGAGTGAGCTCCTACAATGAGCAGTTCTTC. The encoded protein is CATSEGATPGLAGVSSYNEQFF.